The source of this T cell receptor (beta chain) is a study of CD8 T cells in Susac syndrome. Sequencing of TCR beta covered CD8+ and CD4+ T cells obtained from blood. Controls matched for age and sex were healthy donors. Overall study results and limits: An acknowledgment was made by the study that its TCR sequencing and HLA analysis involved relatively few individuals.

CDR1 is MNHEY and CDR2 is SVGAGI in the germline V gene. Trimming at V came to 8 bases and at J to 4 bases, leaving 6 bases not matched to a gene. CDR3 size: 14 residues. Reverse transcription of about 0.45 to 1 ug RNA was performed with random hexamers. Multiplex immunoSEQ PCR targeted 54 Vbeta and 13 Jbeta TCR beta segments. One entry per CDR3 protein results from TCRdb running MiXCR on the immunoSEQ multiplex PCR reads. The table has some 100,000 distinct CDR3 sequences, approximately 90% seen once. Comments on this clonotype: Its antigen is not identified.

This receptor was obtained from a human donor in good health. The J gene is TRBJ2-1, the V gene TRBV6-5; 9 nucleotides align to TRBD2. The sample was CD8+ T cells from PBMCs. The CDR3 region is CASAVSGSYNEQFF. The CDR3 DNA reads as TGTGCCAGCGCTGTTAGCGGGAGTTACAATGAGCAGTTCTTC.